The entry below describes one T cell receptor beta chain. What it binds is not known. This entry belongs to a study of shared clonotypes between healthy human individuals. This CDR3 has 19 amino acids. Unmatched junction bases numbered 8, after V lost 3 bases and J lost 0 bases. Germline values: CDR1 MGHRA, CDR2 YSYEKL. Clones were sequenced by immunoSEQ multiplex PCR, and TCRdb holds only the in-frame ones, with some missing. Of approximately 980,000 clones in the sample, around three quarters were seen once. The investigators split CD4+ cells into a CD45RA+ naive subset and a CD45RA-negative memory subset. Whole-study results and caveats: It was observed that roughly 5.4% of naive CD4 clonotypes were shared across several donors. Estimated richness was generally greater in naive than memory subsets.

V gene TRBV4-1 combines with J gene TRBJ2-7, with 16 bases identical to TRBD2. The source of this sequence is a man between 18 and 29 years old in good health. The material sequenced was memory CD4+ T cells sorted from blood. Subset defined: CD45RA-negative fraction. The chain's CDR3 is CASSQGLAGGPLSSYEQYF. As DNA, the CDR3 is TGCGCCAGCAGCCAGGGACTAGCGGGGGGGCCTCTTTCCTCCTACGAGCAGTACTTC.